These 15 T cell receptor beta chains share one sample of origin, sequenced in a study of cytomegalovirus exposure and HLA in healthy donors. The PCR ran on 60 Vbeta and 13 Jbeta primers. Measured with immunoSEQ multiplex PCR; TCRdb has only the in-frame clones, and not every one. This repertoire includes approximately 210,000 clones. Input material: PBMCs. The receptors were sampled from a woman in her 30s in good health and CMV-seropositive.

The J gene is TRBJ1-4, the V gene TRBV15; 8 bases line up with TRBD1. Looked up from germline, CDR1 is LNHNV and CDR2 is YYDKDF (reference sequence). The J segment lost 2 bases and the V segment lost 5 bases, leaving 4 bases of the junction unmatched. The CDR3 is 15 residues long. In DNA form, the CDR3 reads TGTGCCACCAGCTTACGACAGGGGACTAATGAAAAACTGTTTTTT. Its protein is CATSLRQGTNEKLFF.

The chain carries TRBV5-1 and TRBJ2-5; 11 bases fit TRBD2. The CDR3 loop spans 16 amino acids. Germline trimming cut 2 bases from V and 3 bases from J; bases unmatched to any gene: 6. Germline lookup yields CDR1 SGHRS and CDR2 YFSETQ. The CDR3 DNA is TGCGCCAGCAGCTTAGGGACTAGCGGAGGAAAAGAGACCCAGTACTTC. It is translated as CASSLGTSGGKETQYF. Full variable domain (missing parts from reference TRBV5-1 and TRBJ2-5): KAGVTQTPRYLIKTRGQQVTLSCSPISGHRSVSWYQQTPGQGLQFLFEYFSETQRNKGNFPGRFSGRQFSNSRSEMNVSTLELGDSALYLCASSLGTSGGKETQYFGPGTRLLVL.

V usage is TRBV18 and J usage is TRBJ1-5; 9 bases are a match to TRBD1. This CDR3 spans 16 amino acids. The V gene's germline CDR1 is KGHSH and CDR2 LQKENI. V gave up 2 bases and J gave up 7 bases; unmatched junction bases: 9. The CDR3 nucleotides read TGTGCCAGCTCACCAGGGGACAGGGTTTCGCGGCAGCCCCAGCATTTT. Its protein is CASSPGDRVSRQPQHF.

V gene TRBV27 combines with J gene TRBJ1-3; D is unclear. The CDR3 totals 15 residues. Germline V lookup: CDR1 MNHEY, CDR2 SMNVEV (reference sequence). Trimming took 3 bases from V and 0 from J, leaving 9 bases between them. CDR3 sequence (DNA): TGTGCCAGCAGTTTTAAGAGAGACTCTGGAAACACCATATATTTT. Translating gives CASSFKRDSGNTIYF.

The chain couples TRBV7-9 to TRBJ2-7; TRBD2 matches at 10 bases. This CDR3 region has 15 residues. The germline CDR1 and CDR2 sequences are SEHNR and FQNEAQ (reference sequence). J was trimmed by 1 base and V by 5 bases; bases with no gene match: 5. CDR3 residues: CASSLLAGDSYEQYF. The CDR3 coding sequence is TGTGCCAGCAGCCTCCTAGCGGGGGATTCCTACGAGCAGTACTTC.

The CDR3 DNA follows: TGTGCCAGCAGCTTGAGGACTAGCGGGGGGCAAGAGACCCAGTACTTC. It codes for CASSLRTSGGQETQYF. The gene calls are TRBV7-9 and TRBJ2-5; TRBD2 matches 14 bases. Germline V gene sequence: CDR1 SEHNR, CDR2 FQNEAQ (reference sequence). V was clipped by 3 bases and J by 2 bases; unmatched bases: 2. This CDR3 spans 16 amino acids.

The chain carries TRBV19 and TRBJ1-6; D is possibly TRBD1 (6 bases). This CDR3 contains 15 residues. The V end was cut by 3 bases, the J end by 8 bases, with 14 bases between. The V gene's germline CDR1 is LNHDA and CDR2 SQIVND (reference sequence). CDR3 region: CASSIGGQPYSPLHF. DNA of the CDR3: TGTGCCAGTAGTATCGGAGGACAGCCCTATTCACCCCTCCACTTT.

V and J are TRBV10-2 and TRBJ2-3; possibly TRBD2 for D (6 bases). CDR1 and CDR2 from the germline V gene are WSHSY and SAAADI. The CDR3 is made up of 12 amino acids. V was cut by 8 bases and J by 0 bases, with 6 bases left in between. The CDR3 loop is CASGTSTDTQYF. In nucleotides, the CDR3 is TGCGCCAGCGGGACTAGCACAGATACGCAGTATTTT.

J is TRBJ2-3 and V is TRBV6-5, with 8 positions matching TRBD1. Germline V gene sequence: CDR1 MNHEY, CDR2 SVGAGI. This CDR3 has 15 amino acids. The V and J ends lost 8 bases and 0 bases, in that order; junction bases with no gene match: 7. CDR3 bases: TGTGCCAGCCGCCGGGACAGGCTTAGCACAGATACGCAGTATTTT. Protein sequence: CASRRDRLSTDTQYF.

The rearrangement links TRBV6-5 to TRBJ2-1, with a possible D match to TRBD1 (5 bases). The CDR3 loop spans 14 amino acids. Trimming cost V 2 bases and J 9 bases, with 14 bases left between them. Germline V gene sequence: CDR1 MNHEY, CDR2 SVGAGI. The CDR3 DNA sequence: TGTGCCAGCAGTTACGGCAGGGTCCCGGTTGAGCAGTTCTTC. Protein: CASSYGRVPVEQFF.

The chain combines TRBV7-9 with TRBJ1-2; D is perhaps TRBD1 (5 bases). The CDR3 runs to 15 residues. Trimming removed 5 bases from V and 7 bases from J, with 20 bases in between. The germline V gene has CDR1 SEHNR and CDR2 FQNEAQ (reference sequence). CDR3 nucleotides: TGTGCCAGCAGCCGGGGGGGGGAGAGTAACGTTGGCTACACCTTC. It specifies CASSRGGESNVGYTF.

The chain has TRBV5-1 and TRBJ1-3; D unresolved. The CDR3 runs 16 residues. Germline V gene lookup returns CDR1 SGHRS and CDR2 YFSETQ. With 0 bases removed from V and 0 bases from J, the gap between germline ends came to 10 bases. The CDR3 bases are TGCGCCAGCAGCTTGGCCGAGAGGAGCTCTGGAAACACCATATATTTT. Its protein is CASSLAERSSGNTIYF.

The chain links TRBV29-1 to TRBJ1-5; the D gene is possibly TRBD1 (6 bases). The CDR3 runs 12 residues. The germline V and J ends were trimmed by 7 bases and 2 bases, with 9 bases remaining between them. The V gene's germline CDR1 is SQVTM and CDR2 ANQGSEA. CDR3 in DNA: TGCAGCGCGCGACAGGGCAATCAGCCCCAGCATTTT. It specifies CSARQGNQPQHF.

The rearrangement joins TRBV30 to TRBJ2-3; 10 bases line up with TRBD2. Trimming cost V 2 bases and J 5 bases; bases outside gene matches: 1. Germline V CDR1 and CDR2: GTSNPN, SVGIG (reference sequence). The CDR3 totals 13 residues. CDR3 nucleotides: TGTGCCTGGAGTAAGCGGGAGGGAGATACGCAGTATTTT. Protein product: CAWSKREGDTQYF.

The J gene is TRBJ1-2, the V gene TRBV4-2; no reliable D call. Germline V lookup: CDR1 LGHNA, CDR2 YNFKEQ. This CDR3 region has 15 residues. V shed 3 bases and J shed 4 bases, with 15 bases lying between them. The CDR3 is CASSQLGGGIYGYTF. CDR3 nucleotides: TGTGCCAGCAGCCAGCTGGGTGGCGGTATCTATGGCTACACCTTC.